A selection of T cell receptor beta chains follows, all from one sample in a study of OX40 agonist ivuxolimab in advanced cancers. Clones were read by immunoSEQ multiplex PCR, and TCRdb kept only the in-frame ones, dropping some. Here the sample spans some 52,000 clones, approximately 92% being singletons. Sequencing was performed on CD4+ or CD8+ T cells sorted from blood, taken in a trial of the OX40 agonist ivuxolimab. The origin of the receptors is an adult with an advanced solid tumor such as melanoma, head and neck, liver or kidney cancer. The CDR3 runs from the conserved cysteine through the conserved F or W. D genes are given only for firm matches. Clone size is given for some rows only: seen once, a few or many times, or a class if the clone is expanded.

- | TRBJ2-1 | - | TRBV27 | TGTGCCAGCAGCAGCCCCACTTGGAGCGGCTCCTACAATGAGCAGTTCTTC | CASSSPTWSGSYNEQFF
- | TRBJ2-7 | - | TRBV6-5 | TGTGCCAGCAGTTACTCCACCGGGACACAGAACTACGAGCAGTACTTC | CASSYSTGTQNYEQYF
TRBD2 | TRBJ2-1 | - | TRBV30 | TGTGCCTGGAGCGCCGGGGGGTCAGGGCTTCTAAACTCCTACAATGAGCAGTTCTTC | CAWSAGGSGLLNSYNEQFF
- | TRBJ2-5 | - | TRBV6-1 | TGTGCCAGCAGTCGGACGATAGGAGAGACCCAGTACTTC | CASSRTIGETQYF
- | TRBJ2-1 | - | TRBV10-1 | TGCGCCAAAGGGCAGGGCGGCTCCTACAATGAGCAGTTCTTC | CAKGQGGSYNEQFF
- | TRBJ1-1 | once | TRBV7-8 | TGTGCCAGCAGCTGGTCGGAGGGCGACACTGAAGCTTTCTTT | CASSWSEGDTEAFF
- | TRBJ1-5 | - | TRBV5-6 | TGTGCCAGCAGCGAAGGACGGAACAATCAGCCCCAGCATTTT | CASSEGRNNQPQHF
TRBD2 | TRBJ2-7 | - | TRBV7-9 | TGTGCCAGCAGCTTAGGAGGTAGCGGGAGGACCTACGAGCAGTACTTC | CASSLGGSGRTYEQYF
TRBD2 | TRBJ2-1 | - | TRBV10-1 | TGCGCCAGCGGAGGAAGCGGGGGGTTGAGGGGTGAGCAGTTCTTC | CASGGSGGLRGEQFF
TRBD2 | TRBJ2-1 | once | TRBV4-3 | TGCGCCAGCAGCCAAGGCGGGAGGATCAATGAGCAGTTCTTC | CASSQGGRINEQFF
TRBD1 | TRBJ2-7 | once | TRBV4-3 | TGCGCCAGCAGCCAAGATCGTGGGACAGGGGCCTACGAGCAGTACTTC | CASSQDRGTGAYEQYF
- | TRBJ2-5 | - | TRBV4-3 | TGCGCCAGCAGCCTCTCAATGGCCCGCTTAGAAGAGACCCAGTACTTC | CASSLSMARLEETQYF
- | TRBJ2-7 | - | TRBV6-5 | TGTGCCAGCAGTTACGACAGGACCTACGAGCAGTACTTC | CASSYDRTYEQYF
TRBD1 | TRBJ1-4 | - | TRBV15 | TGTGCCACCAGCAGAGAGGACGGGACAGGAAATGAAAAACTGTTTTTT | CATSREDGTGNEKLFF
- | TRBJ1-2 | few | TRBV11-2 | TGTGCCAGCAGCTTAGTTGGTTTGGCAGACTATGGCTACACCTTC | CASSLVGLADYGYTF
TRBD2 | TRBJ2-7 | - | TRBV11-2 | TGTGCCAGCAGCTTGCAACTAGCGGGAGGGTACTACGAGCAGTACTTC | CASSLQLAGGYYEQYF
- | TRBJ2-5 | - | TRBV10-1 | TGCGCCAGCAGTGAGTCACGGGAGAAGACCCAGTACTTC | CASSESREKTQYF
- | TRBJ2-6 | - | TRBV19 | TGTGCCAGTTCCGGGGAAGTGGCTGGGGCCAACGTCCTGACTTTC | CASSGEVAGANVLTF
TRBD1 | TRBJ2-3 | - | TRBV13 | TGTGCCAGCAGCTTAGGGACAGGGATTGGGAAGGGACGCACAGATACGCAGTATTTT | CASSLGTGIGKGRTDTQYF
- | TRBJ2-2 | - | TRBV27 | TGTGCCAGCAGTTCCCCCCCCGGGGAGCTGTTTTTT | CASSSPPGELFF
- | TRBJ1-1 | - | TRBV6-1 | TGTGCCAGCAGTGAACAAAGACTGAACACTGAAGCTTTCTTT | CASSEQRLNTEAFF
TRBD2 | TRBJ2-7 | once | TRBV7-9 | TGTGCCAGCAGCGCATCTAGCGGGCGTAGCTACGAGCAGTACTTC | CASSASSGRSYEQYF
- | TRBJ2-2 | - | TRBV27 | TGTGCCAGCAGTTTTAGTTACACCGGGGAGCTGTTTTTT | CASSFSYTGELFF
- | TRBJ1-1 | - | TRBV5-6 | TGTGCCAGCAGCTTGATGGGCGGGAGCACTGAAGCTTTCTTT | CASSLMGGSTEAFF
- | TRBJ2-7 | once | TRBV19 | TGTGCCAGTAGTATAAAAGGCTTAGGAGAGCAGTACTTC | CASSIKGLGEQYF
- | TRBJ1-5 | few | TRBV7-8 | TGTGCCAGCAGCTTAGCTAGCAATCAGCCCCAGCATTTT | CASSLASNQPQHF
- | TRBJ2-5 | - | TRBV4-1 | TGCGCCAGCAGCCAGTCGACGGTCCGGGAGACCCAGTACTTC | CASSQSTVRETQYF
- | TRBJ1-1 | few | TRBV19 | TGTGCCAGTTTGGACAGCATGAACACTGAAGCTTTCTTT | CASLDSMNTEAFF